A single T cell receptor beta chain is shown here with its context. What it binds is unknown. In the same sample, other DNA sequences code for this CDR3. The study drew the donors from its roughly 120-subject validation cohort, separate from the roughly 710-subject first cohort. Trimming pared 1 base from V and 8 bases from J, leaving 5 bases between. CDR3 size: 11 residues. Germline V gives CDR1 SGHAT, CDR2 FQNNGV. Libraries were prepared by immunoSEQ multiplex PCR; TCRdb keeps only in-frame clonotypes and omits some of them. The table lists about 250,000 clones, about 90% of them singletons. The data belong to a study of cytomegalovirus exposure and HLA in healthy donors. General observations from the study: The authors enumerated 150 to 200 TCR beta chains as linked to cytomegalovirus. It was found in a later analysis that first-cohort TCR clusters tended to co-occur in the 100 to 150 validation repertoires. Reports described diagnosis of cytomegalovirus status by the classifier as highly specific and sensitive.

The clonotype originates from a man younger than 35 in good health and CMV-seropositive. Sequences were obtained from PBMCs. The rearrangement uses TRBV11-2 and TRBJ1-2; TRBD1 might be the D (5 bases). CDR3 nucleotides: TGTGCCAGCAGCTTAGGGGGCGGCTACACCTTC. Translating gives CASSLGGGYTF. Full variable domain (rest looked up from reference TRBV11-2 and TRBJ1-2): EAGVAQSPRYKIIEKRQSVAFWCNPISGHATLYWYQQILGQGPKLLIQFQNNGVVDDSQLPKDRFSAERLKGVDSTLKIQPAKLEDSAVYLCASSLGGGYTFGSGTRLTVV.